This T cell receptor (beta chain) is drawn from a study of T-cell reconstitution after alpha-beta-depleted transplantation in children. Unique molecular identifiers were incorporated when the TCRbeta library was constructed. TCRdb called the PCR reads again in MiXCR, with one record for every CDR3 protein. The sample carries hundreds of thousands of distinct CDR3 sequences, around 16% recorded once. This clonotype was observed a few times. The germline gives CDR1 SGHTA, CDR2 FQGNSA. Trimming stripped 2 bases from V and 1 base from J, with 8 bases between. This CDR3 has 14 amino acids. J is TRBJ1-1 and V is TRBV7-2, with no clear D. The clonotype was recovered from a human donor who donated a stem cell graft to a child with acute myeloid leukemia. The source was PBMCs from the stem cell graft donor, collected from the stem cell graft. The CDR3 DNA follows: TGTGCCAGCAGCTTAACGACACAGAACACTGAAGCTTTCTTT. Residues: CASSLTTQNTEAFF.